This T cell receptor beta chain originates from a study of T cell responses to AZD1222 COVID-19 vaccine. Points from the study as a whole: Spike-specific TCR depth and breadth grew after two AZD1222 doses. Nearly half of spike-specific TCRs reportedly go after variant regions that carry no mutations.

With 5 bases removed from V and 1 base from J, the gap between germline ends came to 12 bases. Germline CDR1 SGHTA, CDR2 FQGNSA. CDR3 length: 15 amino acids. Some clones are missing from TCRdb's copy, which holds only in-frame ones; the method was immunoSEQ multiplex PCR. This table holds some 66,000 clones, roughly 84% found once. On this clone: Its target is not known.

The gene calls are TRBV7-2 and TRBJ1-3; D is possibly TRBD1 (6 bases). The clonotype was recovered from an adult in good health. The sequenced sample was peripheral blood, obtained on day 0 of AZD1222 vaccination. As DNA, the CDR3 is TGTGCCAGCAGCCCAGGGACAATTTCTGGAAACACCATATATTTT. Amino acid sequence: CASSPGTISGNTIYF.